This TCR beta chain comes out of a study of identical twins. Healthy Caucasians were all of the donors. Study-wide results and caveats: Beta clonotypes that were abundant in cord blood contained fewer insertions, a pattern absent from memory repertoires. Cross-sectional statistical analysis was relied on for the conclusions, without the same donors being followed.

This clonotype turned up a few times. Its target is not known. The CDR3 spans 15 residues. Trimming took off 6 bases at V and 5 bases at J, with 14 bases between the two ends. The germline gives CDR1 MNHEY, CDR2 SMNVEV (reference sequence). A universal primer site was incorporated via template switching, and the cDNA contained unique molecular identifiers. In TCRdb, the 5' RACE reads were re-called with MiXCR into one record per CDR3 protein. The sample records 460,000 or so distinct CDR3 sequences, approximately 15% being singletons. These sequences were also reported in another study, on yellow fever vaccine responses in identical twins.

The TCR was taken from a woman aged 18-29 years in good health. The chain has TRBV27 and TRBJ1-6, with a possible D match to TRBD1 (5 bases). Sequencing input: CD4+ T cells sorted from blood. The CDR3 is CASRTRDLDNSPLHF. DNA for the CDR3: TGTGCCAGCAGAACCCGGGACCTAGATAATTCACCCCTCCACTTT.